Below are 6 T cell receptor beta chains sequenced from a single sample in a study of blood T cell repertoires in COVID-19. Clones were read by immunoSEQ multiplex PCR, and TCRdb kept only the in-frame ones, dropping some. The sample consists of 150,000 to 200,000 clones, over 80% of them appearing once. Source material: PBMCs or T cells enriched from blood (not recorded which). The receptors here all came from an older woman who had recovered from COVID-19.

V gene TRBV7-3 combines with J gene TRBJ2-1; 8 bases align to TRBD2. In germline, CDR1 is SGHTA, CDR2 FQGTGA. This CDR3 comprises 16 residues. Trimming cost V 5 bases and J 1 base; bases outside gene matches: 7. This CDR3 is CASSVLPGGSYNEQFF. CDR3 sequence (DNA): TGTGCCAGCAGCGTCTTGCCGGGGGGGTCCTACAATGAGCAGTTCTTC. Supplemented by reference TRBV7-3 and TRBJ2-1, the full variable domain reads GAGVSQTPSNKVTEKGKYVELRCDPISGHTALYWYRQSLGQGPEFLIYFQGTGAADDSGLPNDRFFAVRPEGSVSTLKIQRTERGDSAVYLCASSVLPGGSYNEQFFGPGTRLTVL.

The CDR3 spells CASNPRGLLSSYEQYF. The CDR3 DNA is TGTGCCAGCAACCCTCGGGGACTTTTAAGCTCCTACGAGCAGTACTTC. The chain uses TRBV28 and TRBJ2-7, with D possibly matching TRBD2 (6 bases). Germline CDR1 is MDHEN and CDR2 is SYDVKM. The CDR3 sequence is 16 residues long. V was clipped by 7 bases and J by 0 bases, with 19 bases between them.

This clone was found once. This chain joins TRBV6-1 and TRBJ2-2; perhaps TRBD2 as D (5 bases). Trimming removed 4 bases at V and 0 bases at J, with 12 bases between. Germline V gene lookup returns CDR1 MNHNS and CDR2 SASEGT. This CDR3 is 16 amino acids long. Here the CDR3 reads CASSGRHTPNTGELFF. Here the CDR3 DNA reads TGTGCCAGCAGTGGGAGGCACACCCCGAACACCGGGGAGCTGTTTTTT.

V usage is TRBV4-2 and J usage is TRBJ2-5; tentative D call: TRBD1 (6 bases). The CDR3 contains 15 residues. Germline V gene data show CDR1 as LGHNA and CDR2 as YNFKEQ. V lost 5 bases and J lost 1, with 14 bases in between. This chain's CDR3 is CASSKGQSTQETQYF. The CDR3 nucleotides are TGTGCCAGCAGCAAGGGACAAAGCACCCAAGAGACCCAGTACTTC.

The CDR3 nucleotides are TGTGCTAGTGGTCGAGGGGGCCATAACTATGGCTACACCTTC. The encoded protein is CASGRGGHNYGYTF. The chain employs TRBV12-5 and TRBJ1-2; 7 bases line up with TRBD1. Germline V gives CDR1 LGHNT, CDR2 FRNRAP. The CDR3 is made up of 14 amino acids. V dropped 5 bases and J dropped 1; count of bases not matched to a gene: 4.

V usage is TRBV3-1 (or the pseudogene TRBV3-2) and J usage is TRBJ1-2, with a tentative D call TRBD1 (5 bases). The CDR3 has 15 amino acids. Trimming removed 4 bases at V and 4 bases at J, with 16 bases between. The germline CDR1 and CDR2 sequences are LGHDT and YNNKEL (reference sequence). The CDR3 loop reads CASSPQGGDFYGYTF. The CDR3 nucleotides are TGTGCCAGCAGCCCCCAGGGAGGAGACTTCTATGGCTACACCTTC.